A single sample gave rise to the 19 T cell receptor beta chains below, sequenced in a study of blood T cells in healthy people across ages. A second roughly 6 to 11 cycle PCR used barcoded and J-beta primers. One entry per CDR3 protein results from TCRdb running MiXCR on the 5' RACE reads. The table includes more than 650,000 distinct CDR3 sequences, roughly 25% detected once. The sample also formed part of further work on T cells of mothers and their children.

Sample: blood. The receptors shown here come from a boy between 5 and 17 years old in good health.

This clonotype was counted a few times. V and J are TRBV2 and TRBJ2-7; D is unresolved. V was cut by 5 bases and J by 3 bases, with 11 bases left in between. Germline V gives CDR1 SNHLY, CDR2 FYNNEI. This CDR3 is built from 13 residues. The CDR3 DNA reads TGTGCCAGCAGTCCTTTACTTGGCTACGAGCAGTACTTC. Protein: CASSPLLGYEQYF.

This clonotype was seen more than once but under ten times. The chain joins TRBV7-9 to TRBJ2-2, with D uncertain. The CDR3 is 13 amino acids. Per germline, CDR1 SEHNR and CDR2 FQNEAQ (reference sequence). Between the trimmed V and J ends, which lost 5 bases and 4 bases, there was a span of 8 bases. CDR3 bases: TGTGCCAGCAGCCGAATTACCACCGGGGAGCTGTTTTTT. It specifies CASSRITTGELFF.

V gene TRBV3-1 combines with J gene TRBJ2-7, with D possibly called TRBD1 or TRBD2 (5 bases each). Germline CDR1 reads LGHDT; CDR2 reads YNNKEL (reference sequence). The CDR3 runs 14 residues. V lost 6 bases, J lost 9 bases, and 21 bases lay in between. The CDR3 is CASRNRDGPYWQYF. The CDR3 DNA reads TGTGCCAGCAGGAACCGGGACGGACCCTACTGGCAGTACTTC.

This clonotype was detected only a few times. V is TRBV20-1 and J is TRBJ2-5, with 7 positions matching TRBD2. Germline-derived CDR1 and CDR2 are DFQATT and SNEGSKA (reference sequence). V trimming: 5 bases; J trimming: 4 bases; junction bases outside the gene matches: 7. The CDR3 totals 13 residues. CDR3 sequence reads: CSARRTSVETQYF. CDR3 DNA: TGCAGTGCTCGACGGACTAGTGTAGAGACCCAGTACTTC.

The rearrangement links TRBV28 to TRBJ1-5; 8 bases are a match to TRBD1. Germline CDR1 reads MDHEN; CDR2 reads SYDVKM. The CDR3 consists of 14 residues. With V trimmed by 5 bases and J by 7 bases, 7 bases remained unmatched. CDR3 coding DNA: TGTGCCAGCAGTCCGACAGGGGCTGAGCAGCCCCAGCATTTT. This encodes CASSPTGAEQPQHF. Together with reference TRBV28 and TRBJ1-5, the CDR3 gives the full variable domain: DVKVTQSSRYLVKRTGEKVFLECVQDMDHENMFWYRQDPGLGLRLIYFSYDVKMKEKGDIPEGYSVSREKKERFSLILESASTNQTSMYLCASSPTGAEQPQHFGDGTRLSIL.

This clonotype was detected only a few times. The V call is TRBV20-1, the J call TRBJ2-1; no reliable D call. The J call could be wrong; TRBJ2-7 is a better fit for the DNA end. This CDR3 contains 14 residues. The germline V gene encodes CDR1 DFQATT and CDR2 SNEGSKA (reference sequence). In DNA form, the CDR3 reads TGCAGTGCTAGAGAATATCAAGGGACCTACGAGCAGTACTTC. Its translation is CSAREYQGTYEQYF.

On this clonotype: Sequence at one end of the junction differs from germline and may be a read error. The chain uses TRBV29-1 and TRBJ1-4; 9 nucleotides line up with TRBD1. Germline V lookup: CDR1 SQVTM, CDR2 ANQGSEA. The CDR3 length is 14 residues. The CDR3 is CSVARTGATNETVF. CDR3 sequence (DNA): TGCAGCGTCGCCCGGACAGGGGCAACTAATGAAACTGTTTTT.

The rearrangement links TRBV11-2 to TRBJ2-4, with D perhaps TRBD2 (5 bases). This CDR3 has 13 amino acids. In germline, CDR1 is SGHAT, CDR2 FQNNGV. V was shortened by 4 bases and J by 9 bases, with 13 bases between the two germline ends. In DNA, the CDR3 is TGTGCCAGCAGCTCAGACGGGGTGACCATTCAGTACTTC. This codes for CASSSDGVTIQYF.

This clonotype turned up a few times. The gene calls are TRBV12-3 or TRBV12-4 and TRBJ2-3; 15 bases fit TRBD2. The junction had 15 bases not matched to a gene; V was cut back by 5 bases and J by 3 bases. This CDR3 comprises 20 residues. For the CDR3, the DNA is TGTGCCAGCAGTCTACTCCCCGGGACTAGCGGGGGGTCCCTTACAGATACGCAGTATTTT. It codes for CASSLLPGTSGGSLTDTQYF.

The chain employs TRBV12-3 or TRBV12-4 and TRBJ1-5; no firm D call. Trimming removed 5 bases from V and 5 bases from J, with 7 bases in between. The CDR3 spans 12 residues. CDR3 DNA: TGTGCCAGCAGTCATAACGATCAGCCCCAGCATTTT. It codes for CASSHNDQPQHF.

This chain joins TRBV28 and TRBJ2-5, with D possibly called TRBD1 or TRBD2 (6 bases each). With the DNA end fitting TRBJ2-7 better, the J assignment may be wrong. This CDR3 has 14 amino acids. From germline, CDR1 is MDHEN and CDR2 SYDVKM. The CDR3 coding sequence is TGTGCCAGCAGGACCCCAGGGGACTTTTACGAGCAGTACTTC. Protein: CASRTPGDFYEQYF.

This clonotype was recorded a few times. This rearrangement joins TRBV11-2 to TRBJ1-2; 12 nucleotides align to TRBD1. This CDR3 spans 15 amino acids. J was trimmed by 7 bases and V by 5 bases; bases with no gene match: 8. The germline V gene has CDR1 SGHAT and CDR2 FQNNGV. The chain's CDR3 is CASSAPGTGGVGYTF. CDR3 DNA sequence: TGTGCCAGCAGCGCCCCGGGGACAGGGGGCGTTGGCTACACCTTC.

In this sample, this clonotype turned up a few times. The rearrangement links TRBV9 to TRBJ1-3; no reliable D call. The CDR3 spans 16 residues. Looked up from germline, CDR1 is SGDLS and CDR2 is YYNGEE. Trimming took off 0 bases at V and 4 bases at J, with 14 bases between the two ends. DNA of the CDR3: TGTGCCAGCAGCGTAGGAAGGGATGCCATCGGAAACACCATATATTTT. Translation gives CASSVGRDAIGNTIYF.

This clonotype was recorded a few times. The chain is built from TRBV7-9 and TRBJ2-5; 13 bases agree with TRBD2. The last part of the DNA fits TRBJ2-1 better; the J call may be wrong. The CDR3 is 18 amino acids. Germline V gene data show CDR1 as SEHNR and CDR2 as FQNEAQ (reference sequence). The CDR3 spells CASSSGTTSGGSRNEQFF. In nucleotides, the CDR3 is TGTGCCAGCAGCTCCGGAACGACTAGCGGGGGGTCTCGCAATGAGCAGTTCTTC.

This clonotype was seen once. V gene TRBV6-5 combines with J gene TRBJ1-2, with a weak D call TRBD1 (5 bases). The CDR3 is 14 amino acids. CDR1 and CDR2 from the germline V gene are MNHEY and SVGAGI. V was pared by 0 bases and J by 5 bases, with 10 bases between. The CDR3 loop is CASSYSRGRYGYTF. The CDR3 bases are TGTGCCAGCAGTTACTCCCGGGGGAGATATGGCTACACCTTC.

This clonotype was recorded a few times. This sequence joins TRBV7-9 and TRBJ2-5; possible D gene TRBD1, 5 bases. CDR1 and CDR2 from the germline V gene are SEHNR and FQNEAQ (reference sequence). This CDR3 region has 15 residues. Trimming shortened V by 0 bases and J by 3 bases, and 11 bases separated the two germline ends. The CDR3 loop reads CASSLAQGVEETQYF. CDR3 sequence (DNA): TGTGCCAGCAGCTTAGCGCAGGGTGTTGAAGAGACCCAGTACTTC.

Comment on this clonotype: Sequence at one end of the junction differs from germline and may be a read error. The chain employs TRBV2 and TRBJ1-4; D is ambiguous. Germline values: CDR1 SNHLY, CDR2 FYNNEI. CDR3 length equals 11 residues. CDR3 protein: CAGSRSRKLFF. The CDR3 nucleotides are TGTGCCGGCAGCCGGAGCAGAAAACTGTTTTTT.

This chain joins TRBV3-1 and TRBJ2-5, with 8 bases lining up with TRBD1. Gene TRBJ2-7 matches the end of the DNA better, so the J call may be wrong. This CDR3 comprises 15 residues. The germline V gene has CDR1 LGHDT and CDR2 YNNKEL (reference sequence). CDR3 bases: TGTGCCAGCAGCCAAGGGACAGGGCCTGCCTACGAGCAGTACTTC. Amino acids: CASSQGTGPAYEQYF.

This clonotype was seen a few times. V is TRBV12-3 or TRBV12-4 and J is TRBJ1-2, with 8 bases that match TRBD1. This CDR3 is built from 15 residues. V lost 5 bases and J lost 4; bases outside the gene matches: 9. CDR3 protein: CASSHQGALGYGYTF. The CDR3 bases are TGTGCCAGCAGTCATCAGGGGGCGCTGGGCTATGGCTACACCTTC.